Listed below are T cell receptor beta chains from one sample, sequenced in a study of shared clonotypes between healthy human individuals. TCRdb's copy holds only in-frame clones and misses some; the assay was immunoSEQ multiplex PCR. The sample contains more than 1.2 million clones, 97% to 99% of which appear only once. The sample taken for sequencing was naive CD4+ T cells sorted from blood. The receptors stem from a young man in good health. Each CDR3 is given with its conserved first and last residue. Each record gives: J gene, D gene, V gene, clone size, CDR3 protein, CDR3 DNA. D genes are given only for firm matches. A clone size is listed for some rows: how often the clone was seen (once, few, many), or a class if it is expanded.

J gene: TRBJ1-1
D gene: -
V gene: TRBV28
clone size: once
CDR3 protein: CASSLGRQAFF
CDR3 DNA: TGTGCCAGCAGTTTGGGCAGGCAAGCTTTCTTT

J gene: TRBJ2-7
D gene: TRBD1
V gene: TRBV18
clone size: -
CDR3 protein: CASSITGGEQYF
CDR3 DNA: TGTGCCAGCTCAATTACAGGGGGCGAGCAGTACTTC

J gene: TRBJ1-5
D gene: TRBD1
V gene: TRBV28
clone size: -
CDR3 protein: CASSSPGQGPYQPQHF
CDR3 DNA: TGTGCCAGCAGTTCTCCGGGACAGGGGCCCTATCAGCCCCAGCATTTT

J gene: TRBJ2-7
D gene: -
V gene: TRBV6-1
clone size: -
CDR3 protein: CASSIQGGYYVQYF
CDR3 DNA: TGTGCCAGCAGTATACAGGGGGGGTATTACGTGCAGTACTTC

J gene: TRBJ1-1
D gene: -
V gene: TRBV18
clone size: -
CDR3 protein: CASSLRGGEAFF
CDR3 DNA: TGTGCCAGCTCACTGAGGGGGGGTGAAGCTTTCTTT

J gene: TRBJ2-7
D gene: TRBD1
V gene: TRBV5-6
clone size: -
CDR3 protein: CASNGQGRIYEQYF
CDR3 DNA: TGTGCCAGCAATGGACAGGGGCGGATCTACGAGCAGTACTTC

J gene: TRBJ1-5
D gene: TRBD1
V gene: TRBV7-6
clone size: -
CDR3 protein: CASSNGQGSNQPQHF
CDR3 DNA: TGTGCCAGCAGCAACGGACAGGGCAGCAATCAGCCCCAGCATTTT

J gene: TRBJ2-5
D gene: TRBD2
V gene: TRBV7-9
clone size: -
CDR3 protein: CASSFYTSGRMQETQYF
CDR3 DNA: TGTGCCAGCAGCTTTTATACTAGCGGGAGGATGCAAGAGACCCAGTACTTC

J gene: TRBJ2-3
D gene: TRBD2
V gene: TRBV9
clone size: -
CDR3 protein: CASSVYSPGLGRASTDTQYF
CDR3 DNA: TGTGCCAGCAGCGTATATAGCCCGGGACTAGGGAGGGCCAGCACAGATACGCAGTATTTT

J gene: TRBJ2-2
D gene: -
V gene: TRBV6-4
clone size: -
CDR3 protein: CASSALNTGELFF
CDR3 DNA: TGTGCCAGCAGTGCCCTCAACACCGGGGAGCTGTTTTTT

J gene: TRBJ2-3
D gene: TRBD1
V gene: TRBV6-1
clone size: -
CDR3 protein: CASSLRDRGRDTQYF
CDR3 DNA: TGTGCCAGCAGCCTCCGGGACAGGGGTAGGGATACGCAGTATTTT

J gene: TRBJ1-2
D gene: TRBD1
V gene: TRBV4-3
clone size: -
CDR3 protein: CASSPPGQRNYGYTF
CDR3 DNA: TGCGCCAGCAGCCCACCGGGACAGAGGAACTATGGCTACACCTTC

J gene: TRBJ2-7
D gene: -
V gene: TRBV5-5
clone size: -
CDR3 protein: CATSHDRSSYEQYF
CDR3 DNA: TGTGCCACATCTCATGACAGGAGCTCCTACGAGCAGTACTTC

J gene: TRBJ2-5
D gene: -
V gene: TRBV29-1
clone size: -
CDR3 protein: CSVEDPGETQYF
CDR3 DNA: TGCAGCGTTGAGGATCCCGGAGAGACCCAGTACTTC

J gene: TRBJ2-3
D gene: TRBD2
V gene: TRBV5-6
clone size: -
CDR3 protein: CASSSLAGVPTDTQYF
CDR3 DNA: TGTGCCAGCAGCTCTCTAGCGGGAGTCCCCACAGATACGCAGTATTTT

J gene: TRBJ1-4
D gene: TRBD1
V gene: TRBV27
clone size: -
CDR3 protein: CASSRQGSTNEKLFF
CDR3 DNA: TGTGCCAGCAGTCGACAGGGATCAACTAATGAAAAACTGTTTTTT

J gene: TRBJ1-1
D gene: -
V gene: TRBV5-1
clone size: few
CDR3 protein: CASSLQGNTEAFF
CDR3 DNA: TGCGCCAGCAGCTTGCAGGGGAACACTGAAGCTTTCTTT

J gene: TRBJ2-3
D gene: -
V gene: TRBV9
clone size: -
CDR3 protein: CASSVMVGEGTDTQYF
CDR3 DNA: TGTGCCAGCAGCGTAATGGTGGGAGAAGGCACAGATACGCAGTATTTT